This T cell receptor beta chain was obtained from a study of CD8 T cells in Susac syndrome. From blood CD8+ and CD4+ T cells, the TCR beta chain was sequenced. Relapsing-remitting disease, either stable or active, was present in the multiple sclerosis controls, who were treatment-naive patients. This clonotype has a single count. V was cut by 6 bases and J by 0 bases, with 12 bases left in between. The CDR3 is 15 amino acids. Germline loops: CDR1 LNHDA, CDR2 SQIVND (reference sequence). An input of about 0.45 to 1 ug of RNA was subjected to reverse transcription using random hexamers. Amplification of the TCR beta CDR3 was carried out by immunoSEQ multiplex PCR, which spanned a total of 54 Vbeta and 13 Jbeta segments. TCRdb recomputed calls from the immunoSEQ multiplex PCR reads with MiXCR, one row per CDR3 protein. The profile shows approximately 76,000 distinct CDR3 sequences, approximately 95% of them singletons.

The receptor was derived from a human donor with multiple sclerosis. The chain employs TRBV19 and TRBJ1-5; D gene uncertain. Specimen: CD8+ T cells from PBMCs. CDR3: CASRAGLHSNQPQHF. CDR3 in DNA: TGTGCCAGTAGGGCCGGGCTCCATAGCAATCAGCCCCAGCATTTT.